Detailed here is one T cell receptor (beta chain). Its target is unknown. These data are taken from a study of T cell responses to AZD1222 COVID-19 vaccine. Turning to the study itself: The study pooled second doses at about 4 or about 12 weeks. Whole-study results and caveats: Clonal diversity was possibly underestimated, and the donors were mostly white British, with more females. Unmutated variant regions are reportedly targeted by nearly half of spike-specific TCRs.

Assay used: immunoSEQ multiplex PCR; TCRdb lists only in-frame clones, some missing. The sample consists of more than 30,000 clones, roughly nine tenths of them appearing once. The TCR comes from an adult in good health. The sequences come from peripheral blood, collected on day 0 of AZD1222 vaccination.

DNA of the CDR3: TGTGCTAGTGGCCCCGGTCGGATTAACACTGAAGCTTTCTTT. Translated: CASGPGRINTEAFF. This sequence joins TRBV12-5 and TRBJ1-1, with D hard to call. Germline-derived CDR1 and CDR2 are LGHNT and FRNRAP. This CDR3 is built from 14 residues. V was shortened by 6 bases and J by 2 bases, with 13 bases between the two germline ends.